Reported below is one TCR beta chain. The data originate from a study of cytomegalovirus exposure and HLA in healthy donors. A multiplex PCR was run with 60 Vbeta primers and 13 Jbeta primers. Only in-frame clones appear in the TCRdb table, and some are missing; sequencing was by immunoSEQ multiplex PCR. Here the sample spans tens of thousands of clones, roughly 72% being singletons. V dropped 3 bases and J dropped 5 bases, with 7 bases sitting between them. There are 12 residues in the CDR3. Per the germline V gene, CDR1 is LNHDA and CDR2 is SQIVND (reference sequence). The chain joins TRBV19 to TRBJ1-2; perhaps TRBD1 as D (5 bases). The TCR originated in a woman aged 25 to 39 in good health and CMV-seropositive. The sequenced sample was PBMCs. This CDR3 is CASSMAGYGYTF. CDR3 sequence (DNA): TGTGCCAGTAGTATGGCAGGGTATGGCTACACCTTC.